This T cell receptor (beta chain) comes out of a study of blood T cell repertoires in COVID-19. Study at large: The United States, Italy and Spain were the sources of the acute and convalescent COVID-19 samples.

This clone has just a few counts. Germline V lookup: CDR1 SGHVS, CDR2 FQNEAQ. The ends were cut back, 5 bases at V and 1 base at J, with 11 bases in the middle. This CDR3 is 14 amino acids long. Recruited during active infection, patients (from Seattle) were subsequently followed longitudinally. Profiled with immunoSEQ multiplex PCR; TCRdb holds only in-frame clones, not every one. The repertoire holds 150,000 to 190,000 clones, with approximately 81% as singletons. The sequence was collected from a woman aged 55-69 years with COVID-19, enrolled during active disease. The gene calls are TRBV7-8 and TRBJ1-1, with D possibly matching TRBD1 (6 bases). Sequenced: peripheral blood. The CDR3 DNA follows: TGTGCCAGCAGCGCCTACAGGGAGAACACTGAAGCTTTCTTT. Encoded protein: CASSAYRENTEAFF. The variable domain in full, completed from reference TRBV7-8 and TRBJ1-1, reads GAGVSQSPRYKVAKRGQDVALRCDPISGHVSLFWYQQALGQGPEFLTYFQNEAQLDKSGLPSDRFFAERPEGSVSTLKIQRTQQEDSAVYLCASSAYRENTEAFFGQGTRLTVV.